This entry lists 29 T cell receptor beta chains sequenced from one sample in a study of T cell responses to AZD1222 COVID-19 vaccine. The table came from immunoSEQ multiplex PCR; TCRdb's copy has only in-frame clones and leaves some out. The table includes about 140,000 clones, more than 80% detected once. Sequences were derived from peripheral blood, sampled on day 0 of AZD1222 vaccination. The source is an adult in good health.

The count of this clone is one. The rearrangement links TRBV5-4 to TRBJ2-7, with TRBD2 matching over 10 bases. CDR1 is SGHNT, CDR2 YYREEE, per germline (reference sequence). V shed 3 bases, J shed 2 bases, and the junction held 5 bases outside the gene matches. The CDR3 totals 15 residues. The CDR3 DNA is TGTGCCAGCAGCTCCCGGACTAGCGGAGCCTACGAGCAGTACTTC. Amino acids: CASSSRTSGAYEQYF.

The chain combines TRBV5-4 with TRBJ2-5; the match to TRBD1 covers 10 bases. Losses at the gene ends were 4 bases for V and 5 bases for J; bases not matched to a gene: 8. CDR3 length equals 15 residues. CDR1 is SGHNT and CDR2 is YYREEE in the germline V gene (reference sequence). CDR3 residues: CASSNAGTGEETQYF. CDR3 DNA: TGTGCCAGCAGCAATGCCGGGACAGGGGAGGAGACCCAGTACTTC.

This chain uses TRBV6-5 with TRBJ2-7; D might be TRBD1 (6 bases). CDR1 is MNHEY and CDR2 is SVGAGI in the germline V gene. Trimming removed 0 bases from V and 5 bases from J, with 11 bases in between. The CDR3 runs to 14 residues. The CDR3 here is CASSYSRGSDEQYF. CDR3 in DNA: TGTGCCAGCAGTTACTCAAGGGGGTCGGACGAGCAGTACTTC.

This chain joins TRBV10-3 and TRBJ2-2; TRBD2 matches at 11 bases. This CDR3 contains 17 residues. Losses at the gene ends were 2 bases for V and 7 bases for J; bases not matched to a gene: 9. Germline CDR1 is ENHRY and CDR2 is SYGVKD. In nucleotides, the CDR3 is TGTGCCATCAGTGAGATAGCGGGAGGGCCAGGCGGCGGGGAGCTGTTTTTT. Protein sequence: CAISEIAGGPGGGELFF.

Only one count was recorded for this clone. V and J are TRBV20-1 and TRBJ1-6; D uncertain. CDR1 and CDR2 (germline): DFQATT, SNEGSKA (reference sequence). The CDR3 is made up of 11 amino acids. The V end lost 6 bases, the J end lost 16 bases, and 16 bases lay between the germline ends. CDR3 region: CSATFGYSLHF. The CDR3 DNA reads as TGCAGTGCCACATTCGGCTATTCACTCCACTTT.

This clone was recorded a few times. The gene calls are TRBV6-6 and TRBJ2-5; D may match TRBD1 or TRBD2 (5 bases each). CDR3 length: 14 amino acids. The V and J ends lost 2 bases and 4 bases respectively, with 11 bases between them. Germline lookup yields CDR1 MNHNY and CDR2 SVGAGI (reference sequence). CDR3 protein: CASSYTTEGETQYF. As DNA, the CDR3 is TGTGCCAGCAGTTACACGACAGAGGGAGAGACCCAGTACTTC.

V and J are TRBV2 and TRBJ1-4; 9 bases are shared with TRBD1. This CDR3 comprises 14 residues. The ends lost 6 bases at V and 7 bases at J; junction bases unmatched: 6. Germline loops: CDR1 SNHLY, CDR2 FYNNEI. This CDR3 is CASRDRGSSEKLFF. The CDR3 DNA reads TGTGCCAGCAGGGACAGGGGAAGTAGTGAAAAACTGTTTTTT.

This chain connects TRBV7-2 to TRBJ2-1, with 9 nucleotides matching TRBD2. The CDR3 is made up of 16 amino acids. The V gene's germline CDR1 is SGHTA and CDR2 FQGNSA. The ends lost 4 bases at V and 6 bases at J; junction bases unmatched: 10. The CDR3 DNA is TGTGCCAGCAGCTCGGCACTAGCGGGTCTTACCAATGAGCAGTTCTTC. This gives the protein CASSSALAGLTNEQFF. Full variable domain (remainder filled in from reference TRBV7-2 and TRBJ2-1): GAGVSQSPSNKVTEKGKDVELRCDPISGHTALYWYRQSLGQGLEFLIYFQGNSAPDKSGLPSDRFSAERTGGSVSTLTIQRTQQEDSAVYLCASSSALAGLTNEQFFGPGTRLTVL.

This rearrangement joins TRBV3-1 (or the pseudogene TRBV3-2) to TRBJ2-7; D gene uncertain. CDR3 length: 15 amino acids. In germline, CDR1 is LGHDT, CDR2 YNNKEL (reference sequence). The V end was cut by 0 bases, the J end by 2 bases, with 11 bases between. The DNA of the CDR3 is TGTGCCAGCAGCCAAGAAGGTATCCGGGCCTACGAGCAGTACTTC. It yields the protein CASSQEGIRAYEQYF.

The rearrangement links TRBV27 to TRBJ2-5; 15 nucleotides match TRBD2. The length of the CDR3 is 19 residues. Germline trimming cut 2 bases from V and 1 base from J; bases unmatched to any gene: 8. The germline V gene has CDR1 MNHEY and CDR2 SMNVEV (reference sequence). CDR3 in DNA: TGTGCCAGCAGTTTAGGGCGGGGACTAGCGGGAGGCACCCAAGAGACCCAGTACTTC. Translating gives CASSLGRGLAGGTQETQYF.

This clone has only one observation. This chain joins TRBV9 and TRBJ1-4; 7 bases map to TRBD1. Germline V CDR1 and CDR2: SGDLS, YYNGEE. Trimming cost V 4 bases and J 7 bases; bases outside gene matches: 10. The CDR3 runs to 15 residues. DNA for the CDR3: TGTGCCAGCAGCCCAGATCGGGGACAGAGTGAAAAACTGTTTTTT. Translation: CASSPDRGQSEKLFF.

A note on this clone: The same CDR3 arises from other DNA sequences in this sample as well. The chain couples TRBV2 to TRBJ2-3; TRBD2 agrees at 11 bases. V trimming: 7 bases; J trimming: 9 bases; junction bases outside the gene matches: 12. CDR3 length equals 15 residues. Germline V CDR1 and CDR2: SNHLY, FYNNEI. The CDR3 DNA is TGTGCCAGCACTACTACTAGCGGGGGATTAGACACGCAGTATTTT. This sequence encodes CASTTTSGGLDTQYF.

This rearrangement joins TRBV5-4 to TRBJ1-5; perhaps TRBD1 as D (6 bases). The CDR3 totals 13 residues. Germline V gene data show CDR1 as SGHNT and CDR2 as YYREEE (reference sequence). Deletions cut 10 bases from V and 4 bases from J, with 15 bases between. The CDR3 bases are TGTGCCGCAGGGTGGGGGGCAAATCAGCCCCAGCATTTT. It specifies CAAGWGANQPQHF. Using reference TRBV5-4 and TRBJ1-5 for the parts outside the CDR3, the full variable domain is ETGVTQSPTHLIKTRGQQVTLRCSSQSGHNTVSWYQQALGQGPQFIFQYYREEENGRGNFPPRFSGLQFPNYSSELNVNALELDDSALYLCAAGWGANQPQHFGDGTRLSIL.

The genes are TRBV7-2 and TRBJ2-5; D possibly corresponds to TRBD2 (5 bases). The V and J ends lost 4 bases and 5 bases respectively, with 20 bases between them. CDR3 length equals 16 residues. Germline assignment: CDR1 SGHTA and CDR2 FQGNSA. Written as DNA, the CDR3 is TGTGCCAGCAGCTCCCTTCCGGGGTCCAGCCGCGAGACCCAGTACTTC. It yields the protein CASSSLPGSSRETQYF.

The CDR3 DNA sequence: TGTGCCACCAGCAGAGGAGTCAGCGGGTCGTACAATGAGCAGTTCTTC. As protein: CATSRGVSGSYNEQFF. V is TRBV15 and J is TRBJ2-1, with D possibly TRBD2 on 6 matching bases. The V gene lost 1 base and the J gene lost 4 bases, with 14 bases spanning the gap. The CDR3 sequence is 16 residues long. Germline V gives CDR1 LNHNV, CDR2 YYDKDF (reference sequence).

This chain uses TRBV9 with TRBJ2-2; D gene uncertain. CDR1 SGDLS and CDR2 YYNGEE come from the germline V gene. The CDR3 consists of 17 residues. The V end lost 0 bases, the J end lost 0 bases, and 12 bases lay between the germline ends. CDR3 protein: CASSVGLGPSNTGELFF. CDR3 DNA: TGTGCCAGCAGCGTAGGACTCGGCCCCTCGAACACCGGGGAGCTGTTTTTT.

This chain joins TRBV5-6 and TRBJ2-7; either TRBD1 or TRBD2 may fit D (6 bases each). This CDR3 has 14 residues. Germline V gene data show CDR1 as SGHDT and CDR2 as YYEEEE. V was trimmed by 6 bases and J by 6 bases, leaving 19 bases between them. CDR3 in amino acids: CASTRGGFPFEQYF. DNA of the CDR3: TGTGCCAGCACCCGAGGGGGGTTCCCCTTCGAGCAGTACTTC.

V is TRBV7-9 and J is TRBJ2-1; D is perhaps TRBD2 (6 bases). V gave up 5 bases and J gave up 4 bases, with 15 bases separating them. CDR3 size: 15 residues. Germline loops: CDR1 SEHNR, CDR2 FQNEAQ (reference sequence). The CDR3 DNA follows: TGTGCCAGCAGCCTCGGGGCAGGGAGGTACAATGAGCAGTTCTTC. Protein: CASSLGAGRYNEQFF.

The V call is TRBV7-3, the J call TRBJ2-7; TRBD2 agrees at 11 bases. There are 15 residues in the CDR3. Germline assignment: CDR1 SGHTA and CDR2 FQGTGA. Trimming cost V 1 base and J 6 bases; bases outside gene matches: 5. This chain's CDR3 is CASSLIAGGPGEQYF. The CDR3 DNA follows: TGTGCCAGCAGCTTAATAGCGGGAGGGCCGGGCGAGCAGTACTTC.

This clone was observed once. The rearrangement links TRBV14 to TRBJ2-5; the D is unclear. Germline CDR1 and CDR2: SGHDN and FVKESK. The CDR3 sequence is 16 residues long. V lost 0 bases, J lost 5 bases, and 16 bases lay in between. The CDR3 protein is CASSQDQAPGAETQYF. CDR3 in DNA: TGTGCCAGCAGCCAAGATCAGGCCCCAGGTGCCGAGACCCAGTACTTC.

This clone is a singleton in its sample. This sequence joins TRBV5-4 and TRBJ2-3, with no clear D. The CDR3 runs to 14 residues. Germline CDR1 and CDR2: SGHNT and YYREEE (reference sequence). Trimming cost V 4 bases and J 1 base, with 10 bases left between them. The CDR3: CASSPNFRTDTQYF. In nucleotides, the CDR3 is TGTGCCAGCAGCCCAAACTTCCGCACAGATACGCAGTATTTT.

This clone appeared once. The junction shows a germline mismatch at one end, possibly a read error. V and J are TRBV13 and TRBJ2-3; possibly TRBD2 for D (6 bases). This CDR3 contains 15 residues. Germline loops: CDR1 PRHDT, CDR2 FYEKMQ (reference sequence). CDR3 region: CASSSRQTSRDTQYF. The CDR3 bases are TGTGCCAGCAGCTCAAGACAAACTAGCAGAGATACGCAGTATTTT.

The chain carries TRBV7-2 and TRBJ1-4, with a weak D call TRBD1 (6 bases). CDR1 and CDR2 from the germline V gene are SGHTA and FQGNSA. V shed 5 bases and J shed 8 bases, with 24 bases lying between them. CDR3 length: 17 residues. The CDR3 DNA follows: TGTGCCAGCAGCCCCTACGGACAGTTAATTATAGGGGAAAAACTGTTTTTT. This sequence encodes CASSPYGQLIIGEKLFF.

The chain combines TRBV7-2 with TRBJ1-2, with TRBD1 identical over 8 bases. The CDR3 runs 14 residues. J gave up 4 bases and V 5 bases, and 6 bases lay outside the gene matches. Per the germline V gene, CDR1 is SGHTA and CDR2 is FQGNSA. The CDR3 DNA reads TGTGCCAGCAGCCCAGGACAGGGCGGCTATGGCTACACCTTC. Its protein product is CASSPGQGGYGYTF.

This sequence joins TRBV5-1 and TRBJ1-1, with D possibly TRBD1 on 5 matching bases. V dropped 4 bases and J dropped 5 bases, with 12 bases sitting between them. Germline V gives CDR1 SGHRS, CDR2 YFSETQ. This CDR3 is 13 amino acids long. The CDR3 DNA sequence: TGCGCCAGCAGCCCCGGTGGGGGAACTGAAGCTTTCTTT. This gives the protein CASSPGGGTEAFF.

J is TRBJ2-5 and V is TRBV7-6; maybe TRBD1 (5 bases). Germline CDR1 and CDR2: SGHVS and FNYEAQ. The CDR3 is made up of 15 amino acids. Deletions cut 5 bases from V and 5 bases from J, with 18 bases between. For the CDR3, the DNA is TGTGCCAGCAGCCCCTCCAGGGTAAGAGTGGAGACCCAGTACTTC. Translated: CASSPSRVRVETQYF.

The chain employs TRBV12-3 or TRBV12-4 and TRBJ1-3; D unclear. This CDR3 comprises 13 residues. Trimming removed 4 bases at V and 2 bases at J, with 6 bases between. The CDR3 here is CASSSFPGNTIYF. The CDR3 DNA follows: TGTGCCAGCAGTTCCTTCCCTGGAAACACCATATATTTT.

The chain couples TRBV16 to TRBJ1-5; D unresolved. Between the trimmed V and J ends, which lost 0 bases and 7 bases, there was a span of 10 bases. There are 14 residues in the CDR3. CDR1 is KGHSY, CDR2 FQNENV, per germline. DNA for the CDR3: TGTGCCAGCAGCCAATCGGGTGGGGAACAGCCCCAGCATTTT. This translates into CASSQSGGEQPQHF.

V usage is TRBV6-6 and J usage is TRBJ2-7, with 9 bases that match TRBD1. Germline V gene sequence: CDR1 MNHNY, CDR2 SVGAGI (reference sequence). The CDR3 consists of 17 residues. The V segment lost 5 bases and the J segment 4 bases; nucleotides outside the gene matches: 15. The CDR3 loop is CASSPHNPGQGAYEQYF. DNA of the CDR3: TGTGCCAGCAGTCCGCATAATCCGGGACAGGGAGCTTACGAGCAGTACTTC.